The 28 T cell receptor beta chains below all came from one sample that was sequenced in a study of blood T cell repertoires in COVID-19. Measured with immunoSEQ multiplex PCR; TCRdb has only the in-frame clones, and not every one. The sample lists roughly 90,000 clones, roughly 87% occurring once. The sequencing sample was made of peripheral blood. These receptors were obtained from a woman older than 75 with active COVID-19.

This clone has only one observation. The chain combines TRBV5-1 with TRBJ1-1; 8 bases match TRBD1. Germline CDR1 and CDR2: SGHRS and YFSETQ. This CDR3 is 16 amino acids long. V was clipped by 0 bases and J by 2 bases; unmatched bases: 6. CDR3 protein: CASSLDPQGANTEAFF. Written as DNA, the CDR3 is TGCGCCAGCAGCTTGGACCCTCAGGGGGCTAACACTGAAGCTTTCTTT.

The chain carries TRBV18 and TRBJ1-2; the match to TRBD1 covers 8 bases. Losses at the gene ends were 3 bases for V and 8 bases for J; bases not matched to a gene: 8. The CDR3 has 14 amino acids. Germline V lookup: CDR1 KGHSH, CDR2 LQKENI. The CDR3, as DNA: TGTGCCAGCTCACCTTCCGGACAGGGAGAAGGCTACACCTTC. This codes for CASSPSGQGEGYTF.

This clone was seen only a few times. The chain has TRBV28 and TRBJ1-5, with D tentatively TRBD1 (6 bases). The CDR3 contains 16 residues. Germline V gene lookup returns CDR1 MDHEN and CDR2 SYDVKM. V was cut by 3 bases and J by 2 bases, with 14 bases left in between. Here the CDR3 reads CASSFSGRGGNQPQHF. CDR3 nucleotides: TGTGCCAGCAGTTTTTCAGGGAGGGGGGGCAATCAGCCCCAGCATTTT.

This rearrangement joins TRBV19 to TRBJ2-6; 7 nucleotides line up with TRBD1. Germline V gives CDR1 LNHDA, CDR2 SQIVND (reference sequence). The CDR3 length is 15 residues. The trim removed 6 bases at V and 2 bases at J, leaving 4 bases unmatched. The CDR3 DNA is TGTGCCAGTAGCGTGACAGGGACTGGGGCCAACGTCCTGACTTTC. Protein: CASSVTGTGANVLTF.

This rearrangement joins TRBV7-2 to TRBJ2-7, with 7 bases aligning to TRBD2. Trimming at V came to 0 bases and at J to 6 bases, leaving 5 bases not matched to a gene. The CDR3 covers 14 residues. The germline CDR1 and CDR2 sequences are SGHTA and FQGNSA. Here the CDR3 reads CASSLAEGLGEQYF. The CDR3, as DNA: TGTGCCAGCAGCTTAGCAGAAGGACTAGGCGAGCAGTACTTC. The full variable domain, with the rest looked up from reference TRBV7-2 and TRBJ2-7, is GAGVSQSPSNKVTEKGKDVELRCDPISGHTALYWYRQSLGQGLEFLIYFQGNSAPDKSGLPSDRFSAERTGGSVSTLTIQRTQQEDSAVYLCASSLAEGLGEQYFGPGTRLTVT.

This rearrangement joins TRBV19 to TRBJ2-1, with D possibly TRBD2 on 6 matching bases. Germline loops: CDR1 LNHDA, CDR2 SQIVND (reference sequence). V lost 10 bases and J 15 bases, leaving 25 bases between the germline ends. The CDR3 covers 13 residues. In DNA, the CDR3 is TGTGCCACCATGGGCGCGGGGAAGGGTAGGACGTTCTTC. Translated: CATMGAGKGRTFF.

The J gene is TRBJ2-1, the V gene TRBV6-2 or TRBV6-3, with TRBD1 matching 7 bases. This CDR3 spans 11 amino acids. With 6 bases clipped from V and 9 bases from J, the junction kept 2 bases outside the gene matches. The germline gives CDR1 MNHEY, CDR2 SVGEGT. The CDR3 DNA sequence: TGTGCCAGCAGCCCAGGGGGTGAGCAGTTCTTC. This translates into CASSPGGEQFF.

The gene calls are TRBV7-3 and TRBJ2-3; D may be TRBD1 (6 bases). The germline CDR1 and CDR2 sequences are SGHTA and FQGTGA. The CDR3 has 16 residues. V shed 0 bases and J shed 1 base, with 11 bases lying between them. The CDR3 reads CASSLTTGQGTDTQYF. CDR3 in DNA: TGTGCCAGCAGCTTAACCACGGGACAAGGCACAGATACGCAGTATTTT.

This clone was recorded only once. J is TRBJ2-5 and V is TRBV7-2; 8 positions match TRBD2. Germline CDR1 reads SGHTA; CDR2 reads FQGNSA. V dropped 4 bases and J dropped 3; count of bases not matched to a gene: 10. CDR3 length: 16 amino acids. CDR3 region: CASSWRSGSREETQYF. CDR3 in DNA: TGTGCCAGCAGCTGGAGGAGCGGGAGTAGGGAAGAGACCCAGTACTTC.

The CDR3 region has the DNA TGTGCCAGCAGCTTCGGCTCCCAGGATGAGCAGTTCTTC. As protein: CASSFGSQDEQFF. V is TRBV5-5 and J is TRBJ2-1, with D hard to call. This CDR3 is built from 13 residues. Trimming took off 2 bases at V and 8 bases at J, with 11 bases between the two ends. Per germline, CDR1 SGHKS and CDR2 YYEKEE (reference sequence).

In this sample, this clone turned up once. This chain uses TRBV7-9 with TRBJ1-3, with 8 positions matching TRBD1. The CDR3 runs to 16 residues. From germline, CDR1 is SEHNR and CDR2 FQNEAQ (reference sequence). Trimming removed 5 bases from V and 3 bases from J; junction bases left unmatched: 9. The CDR3 sequence: CASSVWTGFSGNTIYF. The CDR3 DNA follows: TGTGCCAGCAGCGTCTGGACAGGGTTTAGTGGAAACACCATATATTTT.

The chain is built from TRBV19 and TRBJ1-4, with 9 bases aligning to TRBD1. This CDR3 region has 14 residues. CDR1 and CDR2 from the germline V gene are LNHDA and SQIVND (reference sequence). V lost 4 bases to trimming and J lost 10 bases; unmatched junction nucleotides: 7. This CDR3 reads CASSTTGGIGKLFF. The CDR3 DNA reads as TGTGCCAGTAGTACGACAGGGGGGATTGGAAAACTGTTTTTT.

The chain recombines TRBV11-3 with TRBJ2-7, with 9 bases identical to TRBD1. Germline lookup yields CDR1 SGHNT and CDR2 YENEEA. This CDR3 is 15 amino acids long. Losses at the gene ends were 3 bases for V and 6 bases for J; bases not matched to a gene: 9. CDR3 bases: TGTGCCAGCAGCTTGTCCGGGACAGGGCCTAGCGAGCAGTACTTC. Amino acids: CASSLSGTGPSEQYF.

The chain is built from TRBV5-1 and TRBJ2-7; D perhaps matches TRBD2 (6 bases). The CDR3 runs to 16 residues. With 0 bases removed from V and 3 bases from J, the gap between germline ends came to 16 bases. Germline-derived CDR1 and CDR2 are SGHRS and YFSETQ. CDR3 bases: TGCGCCAGCAGCTTGGGATCCAGCGGGCCGATCTACGAGCAGTACTTC. It encodes CASSLGSSGPIYEQYF.

V gene TRBV21-1 combines with J gene TRBJ1-1; TRBD1 was called by the table and not checked on the DNA. TRBV21-1 is given as a pseudogene. The CDR3 totals 12 residues. In DNA form, the CDR3 reads TGTGCCAGCAGCCGAGGGGGAATTAAGGCTTTCTTT. Translation: CASSRGGIKAFF.

V usage is TRBV4-3 and J usage is TRBJ1-4; D remains unclear. The CDR3 has 15 amino acids. The germline V gene has CDR1 LGHNA and CDR2 YSLEER. V lost 1 base and J lost 1, with 7 bases in between. The CDR3 sequence is CASSQGEQTNEKLFF. The CDR3, as DNA: TGCGCCAGCAGCCAAGGGGAGCAAACTAATGAAAAACTGTTTTTT.

The genes are TRBV12-3 or TRBV12-4 and TRBJ2-7; D remains unclear. This CDR3 contains 13 residues. The ends were cut back, 3 bases at V and 3 bases at J, with 9 bases in the middle. The CDR3 here is CASSLGRNYEQYF. DNA for the CDR3: TGTGCCAGCAGTTTGGGCAGAAACTACGAGCAGTACTTC.

This clone was observed once. The genes are TRBV2 and TRBJ1-2, with 7 bases fitting TRBD1. V was pared by 3 bases and J by 7 bases, with 5 bases of the junction left unmatched. Germline-derived CDR1 and CDR2 are SNHLY and FYNNEI. The CDR3 is 13 amino acids. CDR3 amino acids: CASSDMTGSGYTF. CDR3 DNA sequence: TGTGCCAGCAGTGATATGACAGGGTCTGGCTACACCTTC.

The chain recombines TRBV28 with TRBJ2-1, with 8 bases identical to TRBD2. This CDR3 is built from 15 residues. With V trimmed by 2 bases and J by 7 bases, 7 bases remained unmatched. Per the germline V gene, CDR1 is MDHEN and CDR2 is SYDVKM. The CDR3 sequence is CASSLGGGRLNEQFF. DNA for the CDR3: TGTGCCAGCAGTTTAGGTGGCGGGAGGTTGAATGAGCAGTTCTTC.

V and J are TRBV2 and TRBJ1-6, with 7 bases identical to TRBD1. The germline V gene encodes CDR1 SNHLY and CDR2 FYNNEI. After removal of 6 bases from V and 4 bases from J, the junction contained 9 bases not matched to a gene. CDR3 length: 16 residues. CDR3 residues: CASSLVPTGYNSPLHF. For the CDR3, the DNA is TGTGCCAGCAGCCTTGTACCGACAGGGTATAATTCACCCCTCCACTTT.

The chain couples TRBV13 to TRBJ2-5; D is possibly TRBD1 (5 bases). The germline CDR1 and CDR2 sequences are PRHDT and FYEKMQ (reference sequence). The CDR3 length is 13 residues. The ends were cut back, 6 bases at V and 2 bases at J, with 10 bases in the middle. The CDR3 coding sequence is TGTGCCAGCAGACGACAGCTGCAAGAGACCCAGTACTTC. Amino acid sequence: CASRRQLQETQYF.

The J gene is TRBJ1-1, the V gene TRBV5-1; D is unresolved. V shed 1 base and J shed 2 bases, with 9 bases lying between them. Looked up from germline, CDR1 is SGHRS and CDR2 is YFSETQ. The length of the CDR3 is 14 residues. Here the CDR3 reads CASSLPQINTEAFF. The CDR3 coding sequence is TGCGCCAGCAGCTTGCCACAGATTAACACTGAAGCTTTCTTT.

V usage is TRBV10-3 and J usage is TRBJ2-1; 9 bases are a match to TRBD2. J lost 4 bases, V lost 8 bases, and 6 bases had no gene match. The V gene's germline CDR1 is ENHRY and CDR2 SYGVKD. The CDR3 consists of 14 residues. The CDR3 region is CAIVAGGNYNEQFF. In nucleotides, the CDR3 is TGTGCCATCGTGGCGGGAGGGAATTACAATGAGCAGTTCTTC.

The chain links TRBV2 to TRBJ2-1; TRBD1 is a possible D gene (6 bases). The length of the CDR3 is 12 residues. The germline CDR1 and CDR2 sequences are SNHLY and FYNNEI. With 8 bases removed from V and 12 bases from J, the gap between germline ends came to 17 bases. The CDR3 sequence is CASAGALKRQFF. In nucleotides, the CDR3 is TGTGCCAGCGCAGGGGCTTTAAAGAGGCAGTTCTTC.

In the case of this clone: Other nucleotide sequences from this sample produce the same CDR3. The chain is built from TRBV9 and TRBJ2-7, with 7 bases that match TRBD2. Trimming at V came to 4 bases and at J to 2 bases, leaving 6 bases not matched to a gene. Per the germline V gene, CDR1 is SGDLS and CDR2 is YYNGEE. The CDR3 runs 14 residues. CDR3 in amino acids: CASSPTGTTYEQYF. As DNA, the CDR3 is TGTGCCAGCAGCCCAACCGGGACTACCTACGAGCAGTACTTC.

The gene calls are TRBV5-6 and TRBJ1-2; 8 bases align to TRBD1. J was trimmed by 9 bases and V by 4 bases; bases with no gene match: 5. This CDR3 spans 12 amino acids. Germline CDR1 reads SGHDT; CDR2 reads YYEEEE. The CDR3 spells CASSPGGGSYTF. The CDR3 DNA sequence: TGTGCCAGCAGCCCAGGGGGCGGGAGCTACACCTTC.

V gene TRBV2 combines with J gene TRBJ2-7, with 10 positions matching TRBD2. Germline loops: CDR1 SNHLY, CDR2 FYNNEI. Trimming took 6 bases from V and 2 from J; bases not matched to a gene: 1. The length of the CDR3 is 13 residues. CDR3 protein: CASRTSGPYEQYF. CDR3 nucleotide sequence: TGTGCCAGCAGGACTAGCGGGCCCTACGAGCAGTACTTC. The full variable domain, its missing parts supplied by reference TRBV2 and TRBJ2-7, is EPEVTQTPSHQVTQMGQEVILRCVPISNHLYFYWYRQILGQKVEFLVSFYNNEISEKSEIFDDQFSVERPDGSNFTLKIRSTKLEDSAMYFCASRTSGPYEQYFGPGTRLTVT.

This clone was detected a few times. The V and J genes are TRBV28 and TRBJ2-5, with a possible D match to TRBD1 (6 bases). CDR3 length: 13 amino acids. Between the trimmed V and J ends, which lost 2 bases and 2 bases, there was a span of 6 bases. Germline V gene sequence: CDR1 MDHEN, CDR2 SYDVKM. CDR3 amino acids: CASSLRGQETQYF. DNA for the CDR3: TGTGCCAGCAGTTTAAGGGGGCAAGAGACCCAGTACTTC.